These T cell receptor beta chains were read from a single sample in a study of T-cell reconstitution after alpha-beta-depleted transplantation in children. TCRdb independently ran MiXCR on the PCR reads; one entry per CDR3 protein. Of almost 500,000 distinct CDR3 sequences listed, 9.5% to 15% are singletons. The material sequenced was PBMCs from the stem cell graft donor, taken from the stem cell graft. The source is a human donor who donated a stem cell graft to a child with combined immunodeficiency. Both conserved end residues are trimmed from each CDR3.

V,J,CDR3
TRBV7-9,TRBJ2-7,ASSLALAKAYEQY
TRBV5-6,TRBJ1-4,ASSLGTGADEKLF
TRBV5-5,TRBJ2-2,ASSLLFRGTGELF
TRBV27,TRBJ2-1,ASSLSLARRSNEQF
TRBV29-1,TRBJ2-3,SVAAPTGGRADTQY
TRBV5-1,TRBJ2-1,ASSGERGASDNEQF
TRBV2,TRBJ2-7,ASSTGTSGYYEQY
TRBV12-3/TRBV12-4,TRBJ2-2,ASSPRDRPRGTGELF
TRBV12-3/TRBV12-4,TRBJ2-1,ASSGDREFMNEQF
TRBV25-1,TRBJ2-7,ASSAQGTYEQY
TRBV5-1,TRBJ1-4,ASSPSLTGRDEKLF